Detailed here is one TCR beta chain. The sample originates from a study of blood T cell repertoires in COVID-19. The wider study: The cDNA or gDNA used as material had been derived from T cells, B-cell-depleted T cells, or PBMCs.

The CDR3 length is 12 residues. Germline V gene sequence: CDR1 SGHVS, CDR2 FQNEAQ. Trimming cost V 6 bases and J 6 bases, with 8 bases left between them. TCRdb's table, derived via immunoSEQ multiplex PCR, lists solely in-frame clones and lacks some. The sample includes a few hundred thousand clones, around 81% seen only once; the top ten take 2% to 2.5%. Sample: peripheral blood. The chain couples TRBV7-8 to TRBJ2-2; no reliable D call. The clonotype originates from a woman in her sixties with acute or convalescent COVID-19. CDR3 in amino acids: CASSVVPGELFF. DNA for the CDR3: TGTGCCAGCAGTGTCGTTCCCGGGGAGCTGTTTTTT. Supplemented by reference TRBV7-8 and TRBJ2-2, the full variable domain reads GAGVSQSPRYKVAKRGQDVALRCDPISGHVSLFWYQQALGQGPEFLTYFQNEAQLDKSGLPSDRFFAERPEGSVSTLKIQRTQQEDSAVYLCASSVVPGELFFGEGSRLTVL.